This TCR beta chain was documented in a study of blood T cell repertoires in COVID-19. CDR1 and CDR2 (germline): ENHRY, SYGVKD. The CDR3 covers 15 residues. V lost 6 bases, J lost 4 bases, and 9 bases stayed unmatched. Using immunoSEQ multiplex PCR, the repertoire was profiled, and TCRdb retains in-frame clones only, with some absent. The data hold some 82,000 clones, with about four fifths observed a single time. Sequenced: peripheral blood. The receptor comes from a man older than 75 with active or convalescent COVID-19. The V and J genes are TRBV10-3 and TRBJ2-7; 10 bases line up with TRBD1. The CDR3 bases are TGTGCCATCAGCACTCCAGGACAGGGGGGATACGAGCAGTACTTC. Translated, it gives CAISTPGQGGYEQYF.